These 2 T cell receptor beta chains were all obtained from the same sample, sequenced in a study of blood T cell repertoires in COVID-19. Only in-frame clones appear in the TCRdb table, and some are missing; sequencing was by immunoSEQ multiplex PCR. Among about 120,000 clones listed, 77% were seen once. Material: peripheral blood. All receptors derive from a human donor in a cohort sampled during active COVID-19.

The chain links TRBV7-8 to TRBJ1-2; D remains ambiguous. The CDR3 length is 12 residues. Germline assignment: CDR1 SGHVS and CDR2 FQNEAQ. The V gene lost 5 bases and the J gene lost 7 bases, with 11 bases spanning the gap. The CDR3 DNA follows: TGTGCCAGCAGCCCTCCTAAAAGTGGCTACACCTTC. Translated, it gives CASSPPKSGYTF.

The chain employs TRBV7-3 and TRBJ2-6; perhaps TRBD1 as D (5 bases). Looked up from germline, CDR1 is SGHTA and CDR2 is FQGTGA. V lost 0 bases and J lost 0, with 6 bases in between. The CDR3 contains 16 residues. This CDR3 reads CASSLTGVSGANVLTF. The CDR3 DNA is TGTGCCAGCAGCTTAACAGGGGTCTCTGGGGCCAACGTCCTGACTTTC.